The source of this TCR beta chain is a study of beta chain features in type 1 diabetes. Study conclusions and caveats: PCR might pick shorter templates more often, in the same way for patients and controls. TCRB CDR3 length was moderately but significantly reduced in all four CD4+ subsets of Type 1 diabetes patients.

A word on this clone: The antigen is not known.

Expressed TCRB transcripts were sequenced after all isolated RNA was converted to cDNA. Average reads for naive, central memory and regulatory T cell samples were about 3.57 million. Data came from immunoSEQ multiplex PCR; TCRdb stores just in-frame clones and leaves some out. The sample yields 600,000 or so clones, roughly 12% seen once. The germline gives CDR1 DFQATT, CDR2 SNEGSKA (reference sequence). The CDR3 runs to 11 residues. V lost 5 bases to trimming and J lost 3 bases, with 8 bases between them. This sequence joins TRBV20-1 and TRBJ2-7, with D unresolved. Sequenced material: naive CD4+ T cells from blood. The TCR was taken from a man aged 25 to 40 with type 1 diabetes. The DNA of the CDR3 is TGCAGTGCTTCTCCAAACTACGAGCAGTACTTC. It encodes CSASPNYEQYF.